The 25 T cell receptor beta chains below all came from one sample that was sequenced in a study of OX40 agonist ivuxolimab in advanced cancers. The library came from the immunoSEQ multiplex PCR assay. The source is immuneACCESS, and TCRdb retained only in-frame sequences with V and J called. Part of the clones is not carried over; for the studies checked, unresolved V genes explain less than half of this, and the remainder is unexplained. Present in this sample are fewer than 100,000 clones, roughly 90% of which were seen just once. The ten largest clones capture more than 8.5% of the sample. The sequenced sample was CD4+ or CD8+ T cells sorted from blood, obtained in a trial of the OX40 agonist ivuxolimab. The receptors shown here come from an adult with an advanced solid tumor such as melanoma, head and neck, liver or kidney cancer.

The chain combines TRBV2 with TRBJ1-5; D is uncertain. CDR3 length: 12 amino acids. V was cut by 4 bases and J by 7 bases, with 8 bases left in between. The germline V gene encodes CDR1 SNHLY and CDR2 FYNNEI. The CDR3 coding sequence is TGTGCCAGCAGTGGGACCGGGCAGCCCCAGCATTTT. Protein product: CASSGTGQPQHF.

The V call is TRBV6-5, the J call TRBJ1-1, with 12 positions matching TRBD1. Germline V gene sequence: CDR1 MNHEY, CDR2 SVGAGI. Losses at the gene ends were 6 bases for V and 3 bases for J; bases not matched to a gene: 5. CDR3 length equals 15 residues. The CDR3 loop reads CASSWGQGADTEAFF. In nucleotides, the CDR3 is TGTGCCAGCAGCTGGGGACAGGGGGCCGACACTGAAGCTTTCTTT.

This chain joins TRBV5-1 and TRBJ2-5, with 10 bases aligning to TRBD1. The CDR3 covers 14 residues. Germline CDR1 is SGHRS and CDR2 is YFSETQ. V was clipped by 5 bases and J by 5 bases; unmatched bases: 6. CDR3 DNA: TGCGCCAGCAGAAGGGGGACAGGGGACGAGACCCAGTACTTC. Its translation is CASRRGTGDETQYF.

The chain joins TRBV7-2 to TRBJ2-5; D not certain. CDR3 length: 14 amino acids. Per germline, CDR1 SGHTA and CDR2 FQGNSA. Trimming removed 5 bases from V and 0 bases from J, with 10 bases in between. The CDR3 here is CASSRGRYQETQYF. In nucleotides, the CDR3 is TGTGCCAGCAGCCGCGGTCGGTACCAAGAGACCCAGTACTTC. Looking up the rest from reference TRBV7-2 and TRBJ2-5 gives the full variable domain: GAGVSQSPSNKVTEKGKDVELRCDPISGHTALYWYRQSLGQGLEFLIYFQGNSAPDKSGLPSDRFSAERTGGSVSTLTIQRTQQEDSAVYLCASSRGRYQETQYFGPGTRLLVL.

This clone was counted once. The CDR3 coding sequence is TGTGCCAGCAAGCCCGCAGGGATGGAAAACATTCAGTACTTC. Translated: CASKPAGMENIQYF. The chain uses TRBV28 and TRBJ2-4; tentatively, D is TRBD1 (5 bases). Between the trimmed V and J ends, which lost 7 bases and 5 bases, there was a span of 15 bases. CDR3 length: 14 amino acids. CDR1 is MDHEN, CDR2 SYDVKM, per germline.

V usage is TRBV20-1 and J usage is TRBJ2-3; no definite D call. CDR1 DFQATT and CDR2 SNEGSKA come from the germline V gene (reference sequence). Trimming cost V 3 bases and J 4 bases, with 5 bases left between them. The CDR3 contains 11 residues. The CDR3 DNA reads TGCAGTGCTAGTCGGGCAGATACGCAGTATTTT. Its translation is CSASRADTQYF.

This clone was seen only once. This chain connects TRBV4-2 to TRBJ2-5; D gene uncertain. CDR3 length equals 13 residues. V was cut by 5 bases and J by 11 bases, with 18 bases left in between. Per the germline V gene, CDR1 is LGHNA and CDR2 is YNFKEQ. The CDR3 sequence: CASSLDANTGQYF. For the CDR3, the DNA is TGTGCCAGCAGCTTGGATGCCAATACCGGGCAGTACTTC.

The CDR3 nucleotides are TGTGCCAGCAGCTTAAAGCAGGGGGCAGATACGCAGTATTTT. Its protein is CASSLKQGADTQYF. The gene calls are TRBV13 and TRBJ2-3; 7 bases are shared with TRBD1. V dropped 2 bases and J dropped 4; count of bases not matched to a gene: 3. The length of the CDR3 is 14 residues. Looked up from germline, CDR1 is PRHDT and CDR2 is FYEKMQ (reference sequence).

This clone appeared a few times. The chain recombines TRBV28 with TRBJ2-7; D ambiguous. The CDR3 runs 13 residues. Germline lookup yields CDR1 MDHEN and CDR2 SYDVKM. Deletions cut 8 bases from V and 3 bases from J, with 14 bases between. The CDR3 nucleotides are TGTGCCAGCCTGGAGAGAGGAATCTACGAGCAGTACTTC. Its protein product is CASLERGIYEQYF.

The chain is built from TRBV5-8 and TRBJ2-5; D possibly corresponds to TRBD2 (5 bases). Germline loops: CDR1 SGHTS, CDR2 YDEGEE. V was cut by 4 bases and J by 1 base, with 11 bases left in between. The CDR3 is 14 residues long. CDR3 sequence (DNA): TGTGCCAGCAGCCCCCGGGGATTCCAAGAGACCCAGTACTTC. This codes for CASSPRGFQETQYF. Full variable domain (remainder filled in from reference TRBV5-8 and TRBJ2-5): EAGVTQSPTHLIKTRGQQATLRCSPISGHTSVYWYQQALGLGLQFLLWYDEGEERNRGNFPPRFSGRQFPNYSSELNVNALELEDSALYLCASSPRGFQETQYFGPGTRLLVL.

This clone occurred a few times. CDR3 nucleotides: TGCGCCAGCAGCAGAGGGAGCTGGGCGAGTAATGAGCAGTTCTTC. Translation: CASSRGSWASNEQFF. This chain joins TRBV5-1 and TRBJ2-1; D is perhaps TRBD2 (5 bases). Germline V lookup: CDR1 SGHRS, CDR2 YFSETQ. The CDR3 has 15 residues. Trimming removed 4 bases at V and 7 bases at J, with 18 bases between.

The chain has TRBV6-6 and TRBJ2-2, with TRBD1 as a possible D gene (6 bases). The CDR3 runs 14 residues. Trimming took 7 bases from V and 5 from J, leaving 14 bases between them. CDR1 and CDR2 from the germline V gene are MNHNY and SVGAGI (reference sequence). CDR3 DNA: TGTGCCAGCACCACAGGGTCTCGGACCGGGGAGCTGTTTTTT. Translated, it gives CASTTGSRTGELFF.

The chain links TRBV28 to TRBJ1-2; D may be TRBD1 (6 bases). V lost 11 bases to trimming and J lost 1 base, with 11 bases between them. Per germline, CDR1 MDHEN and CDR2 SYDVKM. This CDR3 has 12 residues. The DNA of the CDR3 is TGTGCCGTCCAGGGGATTAACTATGGCTACACCTTC. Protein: CAVQGINYGYTF.

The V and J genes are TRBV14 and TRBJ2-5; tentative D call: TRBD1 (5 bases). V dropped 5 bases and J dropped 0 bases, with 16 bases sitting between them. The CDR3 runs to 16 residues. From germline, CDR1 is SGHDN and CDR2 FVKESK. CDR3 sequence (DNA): TGTGCCAGCAGCAAGGGGTCCTGGTGGAACCAAGAGACCCAGTACTTC. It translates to CASSKGSWWNQETQYF.

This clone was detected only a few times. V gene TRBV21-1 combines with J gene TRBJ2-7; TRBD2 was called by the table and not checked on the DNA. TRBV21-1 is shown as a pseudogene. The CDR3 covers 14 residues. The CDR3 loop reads CAGGGLAGNYEQYF. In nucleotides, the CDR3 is TGTGCCGGAGGCGGACTAGCGGGGAACTACGAGCAGTACTTC.

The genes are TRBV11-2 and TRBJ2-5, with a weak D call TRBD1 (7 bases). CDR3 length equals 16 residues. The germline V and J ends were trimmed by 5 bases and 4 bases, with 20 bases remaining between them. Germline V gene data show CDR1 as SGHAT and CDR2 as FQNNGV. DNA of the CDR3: TGTGCCAGCAGCCCTCGGCGGAGGGGGCTAGGAGAGACCCAGTACTTC. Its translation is CASSPRRRGLGETQYF.

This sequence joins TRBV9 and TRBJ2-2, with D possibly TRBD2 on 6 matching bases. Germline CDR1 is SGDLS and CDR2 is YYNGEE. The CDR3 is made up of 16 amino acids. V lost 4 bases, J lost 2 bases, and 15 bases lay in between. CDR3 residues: CASSHLSGVNTGELFF. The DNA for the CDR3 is TGTGCCAGCAGCCATTTGTCGGGAGTTAACACCGGGGAGCTGTTTTTT.

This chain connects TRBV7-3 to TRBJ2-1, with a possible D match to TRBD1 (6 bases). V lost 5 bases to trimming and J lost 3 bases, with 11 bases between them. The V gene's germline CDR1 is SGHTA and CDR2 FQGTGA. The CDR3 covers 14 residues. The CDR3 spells CASSPDRIYNEQFF. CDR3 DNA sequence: TGTGCCAGCAGCCCGGACAGAATCTACAATGAGCAGTTCTTC.

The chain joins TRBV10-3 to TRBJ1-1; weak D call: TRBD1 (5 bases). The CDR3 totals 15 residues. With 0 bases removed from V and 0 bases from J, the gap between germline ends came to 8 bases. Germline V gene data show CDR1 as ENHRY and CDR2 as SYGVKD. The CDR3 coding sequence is TGTGCCATCAGTGAGTCGTCAGGGCTGAACACTGAAGCTTTCTTT. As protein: CAISESSGLNTEAFF.

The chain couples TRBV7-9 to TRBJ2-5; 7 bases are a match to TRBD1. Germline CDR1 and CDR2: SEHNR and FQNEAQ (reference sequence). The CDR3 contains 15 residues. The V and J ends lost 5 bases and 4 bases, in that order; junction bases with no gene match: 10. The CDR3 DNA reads TGTGCCAGCAGCCCCTTTTTGACAGGGTTAGAGACCCAGTACTTC. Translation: CASSPFLTGLETQYF.

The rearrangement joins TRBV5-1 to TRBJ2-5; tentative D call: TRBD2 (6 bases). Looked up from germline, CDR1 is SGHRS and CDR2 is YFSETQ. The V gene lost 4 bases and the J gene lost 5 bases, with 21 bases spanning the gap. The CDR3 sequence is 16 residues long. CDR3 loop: CASSVTSSVGGETQYF. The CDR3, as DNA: TGCGCCAGCAGCGTTACCTCTAGCGTTGGGGGGGAGACCCAGTACTTC.

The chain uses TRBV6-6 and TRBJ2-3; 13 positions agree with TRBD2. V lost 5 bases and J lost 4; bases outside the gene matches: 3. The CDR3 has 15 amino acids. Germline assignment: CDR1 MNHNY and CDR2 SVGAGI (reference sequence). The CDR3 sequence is CASSPGLAGADTQYF. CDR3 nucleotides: TGTGCCAGCAGTCCCGGACTAGCGGGGGCAGATACGCAGTATTTT.

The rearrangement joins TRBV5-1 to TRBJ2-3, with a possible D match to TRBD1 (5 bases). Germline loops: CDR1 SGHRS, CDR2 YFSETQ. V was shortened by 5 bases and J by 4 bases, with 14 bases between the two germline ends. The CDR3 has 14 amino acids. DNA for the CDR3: TGCGCCAGCAGTCTGGGCAGGGCCTCAGATACGCAGTATTTT. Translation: CASSLGRASDTQYF.

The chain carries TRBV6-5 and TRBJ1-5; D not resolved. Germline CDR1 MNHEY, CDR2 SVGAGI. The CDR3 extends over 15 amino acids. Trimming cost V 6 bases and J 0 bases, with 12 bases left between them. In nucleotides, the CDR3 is TGTGCCAGCAGCCCGGTCTTTCATAGCAATCAGCCCCAGCATTTT. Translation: CASSPVFHSNQPQHF.

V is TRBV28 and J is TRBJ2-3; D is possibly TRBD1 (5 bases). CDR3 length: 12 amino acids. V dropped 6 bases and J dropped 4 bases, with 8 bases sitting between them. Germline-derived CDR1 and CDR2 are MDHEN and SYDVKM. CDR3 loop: CASRQGADTQYF. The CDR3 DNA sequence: TGTGCCAGCAGGCAGGGCGCAGATACGCAGTATTTT.